This entry lists 8 T cell receptor beta chains sequenced from one sample in a study of T-cell memory formation after mild COVID-19. TCRdb itself ran the 5' RACE reads through MiXCR, one entry per CDR3 protein. The data show approximately 290,000 distinct CDR3 sequences, approximately 16% seen once. Material: PBMCs or a T cell subset sorted from them (not recorded which). The source is a man between 18 and 29 years old who had mild COVID-19 (a few samples of this study predate the infection). Cell type and time point are not known.

The J gene is TRBJ2-7, the V gene TRBV4-3; D uncertain. CDR1 and CDR2 from the germline V gene are LGHNA and YSLEER. Deletions cut 0 bases from V and 4 bases from J, with 13 bases between. The CDR3 contains 15 residues. CDR3 region: CASSQEAQTGYEQYF. CDR3 nucleotide sequence: TGCGCCAGCAGCCAAGAGGCCCAGACTGGTTACGAGCAGTACTTC.

The chain carries TRBV11-3 and TRBJ2-1; TRBD1 matches 7 bases. CDR1 and CDR2 from the germline V gene are SGHNT and YENEEA. V lost 5 bases to trimming and J lost 7 bases; unmatched junction nucleotides: 8. The CDR3 runs 14 residues. The CDR3 is CASSLSTGWNEQFF. CDR3 DNA sequence: TGTGCCAGCAGCCTCTCGACAGGGTGGAATGAGCAGTTCTTC.

This clonotype was seen more than once but under ten times. The chain employs TRBV6-4 and TRBJ2-5, with unresolved D. This CDR3 is built from 15 residues. V was trimmed by 4 bases and J by 1 base, leaving 13 bases between them. Germline assignment: CDR1 MRHNA and CDR2 SNTAGT. CDR3 coding DNA: TGTGCCAGCAGTGTCACGCCGGGCCGCCAAGAGACCCAGTACTTC. The encoded protein is CASSVTPGRQETQYF.

This clonotype was found many times. This chain connects TRBV7-3 to TRBJ2-1; D is undetermined. The CDR3 spans 13 residues. Germline CDR1 SGHTA, CDR2 FQGTGA. Trimming removed 1 base from V and 10 bases from J, with 11 bases in between. The CDR3 DNA reads TGTGCCAGCAGCTTAAGCGACATCAGGGAGCAGTTCTTC. Translated, it gives CASSLSDIREQFF.

This clonotype was found many times. The rearrangement joins TRBV20-1 to TRBJ1-1; D ambiguous. The CDR3 totals 14 residues. Germline-derived CDR1 and CDR2 are DFQATT and SNEGSKA (reference sequence). V dropped 1 base and J dropped 2 bases, with 11 bases sitting between them. The CDR3 loop reads CSARAGAGNTEAFF. CDR3 bases: TGCAGTGCTAGAGCCGGCGCGGGCAACACTGAAGCTTTCTTT.

This clonotype was recorded a few times. The chain links TRBV27 to TRBJ2-7, with 9 bases aligning to TRBD1. CDR1 and CDR2 (germline): MNHEY, SMNVEV (reference sequence). V lost 6 bases to trimming and J lost 4 bases; unmatched junction nucleotides: 1. This CDR3 is built from 12 residues. The CDR3 spells CASRQGAYEQYF. The CDR3 coding sequence is TGTGCCAGCAGACAGGGGGCGTACGAGCAGTACTTC.

The DNA for the CDR3 is TGTGCCAGCAGTTACTCGACCCTTCTGTCACCCCTCCACTTT. It translates to CASSYSTLLSPLHF. This chain uses TRBV6-2 or TRBV6-3 with TRBJ1-6; D is ambiguous. Trimming left V 0 bases short and J 10 bases short, with 10 bases between. The CDR3 spans 14 residues. Per the germline V gene, CDR1 is MNHEY and CDR2 is SVGEGT.

This clonotype has just a few counts. This chain joins TRBV4-3 and TRBJ2-7; 10 bases are shared with TRBD1. V gave up 1 base and J gave up 2 bases; unmatched junction bases: 2. Germline V lookup: CDR1 LGHNA, CDR2 YSLEER. This CDR3 comprises 15 residues. The CDR3 is CASSQAGTGAYEQYF. The CDR3 DNA reads as TGCGCCAGCAGCCAAGCCGGGACAGGGGCCTACGAGCAGTACTTC.